Each of the 27 T cell receptor beta chains below was sequenced from the same sample in a study of blood T cell repertoires in COVID-19. Repertoires were generated with immunoSEQ multiplex PCR, while TCRdb's copy carries only in-frame clones and drops some. The data show roughly 160,000 clones, roughly 80% seen once. Sequenced: peripheral blood. The receptors originated from a woman older than 75 with COVID-19, enrolled during active disease.

In its sample, this clone was seen a few times. The V gene is TRBV21-1, the J gene TRBJ2-2; the D segment call TRBD2 is taken from the table without a DNA check. TRBV21-1 is reported as a pseudogene. The CDR3 runs 13 residues. The CDR3 coding sequence is TGTGCCAGCAGCCCTACTAGAGCCGGGGAGCTGTTTTTT. Translated, it gives CASSPTRAGELFF.

This chain joins TRBV2 and TRBJ2-3; TRBD2 aligns across 7 bases. Germline assignment: CDR1 SNHLY and CDR2 FYNNEI. The CDR3 has 15 amino acids. With V trimmed by 0 bases and J by 2 bases, 2 bases remained unmatched. CDR3 nucleotides: TGTGCCAGCAGTGAAGCTCGGGGGGTCACAGATACGCAGTATTTT. Protein: CASSEARGVTDTQYF.

This clone was observed a handful of times. The chain links TRBV18 to TRBJ2-1; perhaps TRBD1 as D (6 bases). Trimming cost V 5 bases and J 10 bases, with 15 bases left between them. This CDR3 is 13 amino acids long. Germline lookup yields CDR1 KGHSH and CDR2 LQKENI. The CDR3: CASSADLQGEQFF. The CDR3 coding sequence is TGTGCCAGCTCAGCCGACTTACAGGGAGAGCAGTTCTTC.

The gene calls are TRBV4-1 and TRBJ1-2; TRBD1 is a possible D gene (6 bases). This CDR3 comprises 16 residues. Trimming removed 3 bases at V and 1 base at J, with 15 bases between. Germline V gene lookup returns CDR1 MGHRA and CDR2 YSYEKL. CDR3 sequence reads: CASSHFRTEFNYGYTF. CDR3 in DNA: TGCGCCAGCAGCCATTTCAGGACAGAGTTTAACTATGGCTACACCTTC.

J is TRBJ2-3 and V is TRBV3-1 (or the pseudogene TRBV3-2); D might be TRBD1 (5 bases). Germline values: CDR1 LGHDT, CDR2 YNNKEL (reference sequence). The germline V and J ends were trimmed by 7 bases and 2 bases, with 13 bases remaining between them. CDR3 size: 14 residues. In DNA, the CDR3 is TGTGCCAGCAATGAAGGGGCGGCCACAGATACGCAGTATTTT. It yields the protein CASNEGAATDTQYF.

The CDR3 DNA reads TGCGCCAGCAGCTTGGGACTAGCGGGGTCAAGCTCCTACAATGAGCAGTTCTTC. Protein sequence: CASSLGLAGSSSYNEQFF. The chain links TRBV5-1 to TRBJ2-1; TRBD2 aligns across 11 bases. This CDR3 spans 18 amino acids. The J segment lost 0 bases and the V segment lost 0 bases, leaving 5 bases of the junction unmatched. Germline loops: CDR1 SGHRS, CDR2 YFSETQ.

V is TRBV5-1 and J is TRBJ1-6; possibly TRBD1 for D (6 bases). The germline V gene has CDR1 SGHRS and CDR2 YFSETQ. The V and J ends lost 4 bases and 7 bases respectively, with 21 bases between them. There are 17 residues in the CDR3. The CDR3 DNA reads as TGCGCCAGCAGCGCCGCCCTGGGGGGGGCAGGAAATTCACCCCTCCACTTT. Translation: CASSAALGGAGNSPLHF.

V gene TRBV4-1 combines with J gene TRBJ1-2; D call uncertain. The CDR3 has 16 amino acids. CDR1 is MGHRA and CDR2 is YSYEKL in the germline V gene. V was trimmed by 1 base and J by 5 bases, leaving 17 bases between them. The CDR3 sequence is CASSQAQVPLVYGYTF. The CDR3 nucleotides are TGCGCCAGCAGCCAAGCGCAGGTGCCCTTGGTTTATGGCTACACCTTC.

CDR3 loop: CASSLDRVNQPQHF. The CDR3, as DNA: TGTGCCAGCAGCCTGGACAGAGTGAATCAGCCCCAGCATTTT. The chain employs TRBV5-4 and TRBJ1-5, with a weak D call TRBD1 (6 bases). This CDR3 is 14 amino acids long. The V gene lost 4 bases and the J gene lost 4 bases, with 12 bases spanning the gap. The germline gives CDR1 SGHNT, CDR2 YYREEE (reference sequence).

CDR3 residues: CASSLGWASGEQYF. CDR3 DNA sequence: TGCGCCAGCAGCCTGGGGTGGGCGTCCGGAGAGCAGTACTTC. The gene calls are TRBV5-1 and TRBJ2-7; D is ambiguous. Trimming removed 4 bases at V and 7 bases at J, with 18 bases between. Germline CDR1 SGHRS, CDR2 YFSETQ. This CDR3 is built from 14 residues. Together with reference TRBV5-1 and TRBJ2-7, the CDR3 gives the full variable domain: KAGVTQTPRYLIKTRGQQVTLSCSPISGHRSVSWYQQTPGQGLQFLFEYFSETQRNKGNFPGRFSGRQFSNSRSEMNVSTLELGDSALYLCASSLGWASGEQYFGPGTRLTVT.

The CDR3 region has the DNA TGTGCCAGCAGCAAAGGTGACGTCCACAGGAATAACACTGAAGCTTTCTTT. This encodes CASSKGDVHRNNTEAFF. The gene calls are TRBV21-1 and TRBJ1-1; the D call TRBD1 from the table was never checked on the DNA. TRBV21-1 is described as a pseudogene. CDR3 length: 17 residues.

This sequence joins TRBV5-6 and TRBJ2-1; 8 bases agree with TRBD2. CDR1 is SGHDT, CDR2 YYEEEE, per germline. Germline trimming cut 0 bases from V and 4 bases from J; bases unmatched to any gene: 3. The CDR3 spans 15 residues. CDR3 in DNA: TGTGCCAGCAGCTTGGTTAGCGGGGCATACAATGAGCAGTTCTTC. As protein: CASSLVSGAYNEQFF.

This chain connects TRBV2 to TRBJ2-7, with D possibly TRBD1 on 5 matching bases. The germline V and J ends were trimmed by 8 bases and 6 bases, with 20 bases remaining between them. This CDR3 comprises 14 residues. Looked up from germline, CDR1 is SNHLY and CDR2 is FYNNEI. The CDR3 DNA reads TGTGCCAGCGGAAGGCGCAGGGATCTCTCCGAGCAGTACTTC. Translation: CASGRRRDLSEQYF.

The V gene is TRBV7-3, the J gene TRBJ2-1; 8 nucleotides line up with TRBD2. Germline V gene lookup returns CDR1 SGHTA and CDR2 FQGTGA. The CDR3 extends over 15 amino acids. J gave up 2 bases and V 5 bases, and 5 bases lay outside the gene matches. The CDR3 nucleotides are TGTGCCAGCAGCCTTCGCGGGGGGACCTACAATGAGCAGTTCTTC. Encoded protein: CASSLRGGTYNEQFF.

The chain joins TRBV27 to TRBJ1-1; D possibly corresponds to TRBD1 (5 bases). Per germline, CDR1 MNHEY and CDR2 SMNVEV (reference sequence). The V end lost 3 bases, the J end lost 1 base, and 6 bases lay between the germline ends. The CDR3 is 13 amino acids. CDR3 nucleotide sequence: TGTGCCAGCAGTTTCACAGGGAACACTGAAGCTTTCTTT. It specifies CASSFTGNTEAFF.

The chain links TRBV3-1 (or the pseudogene TRBV3-2) to TRBJ1-2; tentative D call: TRBD1 (5 bases). This CDR3 region has 14 residues. Germline CDR1 is LGHDT and CDR2 is YNNKEL (reference sequence). V was pared by 0 bases and J by 7 bases, with 12 bases between. This CDR3 is CASSQDRVGRGYTF. CDR3 in DNA: TGTGCCAGCAGCCAAGACAGGGTAGGTCGTGGCTACACCTTC.

The chain couples TRBV6-6 to TRBJ2-5; 9 bases map to TRBD2. The CDR3 covers 16 residues. Germline assignment: CDR1 MNHNY and CDR2 SVGAGI (reference sequence). With V trimmed by 2 bases and J by 5 bases, 9 bases remained unmatched. CDR3 DNA: TGTGCCAGCAGTTACGCGTTAGCGGGAGTCCGGGAGACCCAGTACTTC. The encoded protein is CASSYALAGVRETQYF.

The J gene is TRBJ1-1, the V gene TRBV18; the D gene is possibly TRBD1 (5 bases). Germline V CDR1 and CDR2: KGHSH, LQKENI. Trimming removed 6 bases at V and 5 bases at J, with 19 bases between. The CDR3 consists of 15 residues. As DNA, the CDR3 is TGTGCCAGCTCGGGGCCCGGACACCGGTATACTGAAGCTTTCTTT. Translating it yields CASSGPGHRYTEAFF.

The chain combines TRBV28 with TRBJ1-5; no clear D gene. The CDR3 spans 11 residues. Germline V CDR1 and CDR2: MDHEN, SYDVKM. Trimming took 3 bases from V and 7 from J, leaving 4 bases between them. The CDR3 DNA follows: TGTGCCAGCAGTTTGGGCCAGCCCCAGCATTTT. The encoded protein is CASSLGQPQHF.

The J gene is TRBJ2-1, the V gene TRBV15; TRBD2 aligns across 11 bases. V was clipped by 1 base and J by 8 bases; unmatched bases: 10. Per germline, CDR1 LNHNV and CDR2 YYDKDF (reference sequence). The CDR3 runs to 17 residues. The CDR3 region has the DNA TGTGCCACCAGCAGAGGCCTAACTAGCGGGAGTAACCATGAGCAGTTCTTC. Its translation is CATSRGLTSGSNHEQFF.

This chain uses TRBV27 with TRBJ2-2, with 9 bases that match TRBD1. The CDR3 runs 16 residues. Germline CDR1 and CDR2: MNHEY and SMNVEV (reference sequence). With V trimmed by 0 bases and J by 6 bases, 5 bases remained unmatched. CDR3 loop: CASSLSGTGRAGELFF. CDR3 nucleotides: TGTGCCAGCAGTTTATCCGGGACAGGGCGGGCCGGGGAGCTGTTTTTT.

The rearrangement joins TRBV7-8 to TRBJ2-7, with 7 bases fitting TRBD1. The CDR3 is 14 residues long. Trimming took 5 bases from V and 6 from J; bases not matched to a gene: 10. Germline lookup yields CDR1 SGHVS and CDR2 FQNEAQ. CDR3 DNA sequence: TGTGCCAGCAGCGTCTCGACAGGGTACGGCGAGCAGTACTTC. Its translation is CASSVSTGYGEQYF. The entire variable domain, with the rest obtained from reference TRBV7-8 and TRBJ2-7, is as follows: GAGVSQSPRYKVAKRGQDVALRCDPISGHVSLFWYQQALGQGPEFLTYFQNEAQLDKSGLPSDRFFAERPEGSVSTLKIQRTQQEDSAVYLCASSVSTGYGEQYFGPGTRLTVT.

The V and J genes are TRBV2 and TRBJ2-5, with D unresolved. The CDR3 extends over 15 amino acids. Trimming shortened V by 2 bases and J by 2 bases, and 12 bases separated the two germline ends. Germline-derived CDR1 and CDR2 are SNHLY and FYNNEI. The CDR3: CASSENGQAQETQYF. CDR3 DNA: TGTGCCAGCAGTGAAAATGGGCAAGCTCAAGAGACCCAGTACTTC. The complete variable domain, with remaining parts taken from reference TRBV2 and TRBJ2-5, reads EPEVTQTPSHQVTQMGQEVILRCVPISNHLYFYWYRQILGQKVEFLVSFYNNEISEKSEIFDDQFSVERPDGSNFTLKIRSTKLEDSAMYFCASSENGQAQETQYFGPGTRLLVL.

This chain connects TRBV7-6 to TRBJ1-1, with 9 bases lining up with TRBD1. Germline lookup yields CDR1 SGHVS and CDR2 FNYEAQ. V gave up 5 bases and J gave up 6 bases; unmatched junction bases: 4. The CDR3 is 13 residues long. The CDR3 DNA reads TGTGCCAGCAGCCTACAGGGGGCGGCTGAAGCTTTCTTT. Protein sequence: CASSLQGAAEAFF.

V is TRBV20-1 and J is TRBJ1-1; no firm D call. Trimming cost V 3 bases and J 6 bases, with 8 bases left between them. The CDR3 is 11 residues long. Germline assignment: CDR1 DFQATT and CDR2 SNEGSKA (reference sequence). The CDR3 protein is CSASGEPEAFF. The CDR3 nucleotides read TGCAGTGCTAGTGGAGAGCCTGAAGCTTTCTTT.

The J gene is TRBJ1-2, the V gene TRBV5-1, with a tentative D call TRBD1 (5 bases). The length of the CDR3 is 13 residues. Germline V gene lookup returns CDR1 SGHRS and CDR2 YFSETQ. The germline V and J ends were trimmed by 0 bases and 6 bases, with 9 bases remaining between them. The CDR3 DNA is TGCGCCAGCAGCTTGGAGACAGTTGATGGCTACACCTTC. Translation gives CASSLETVDGYTF. Full variable domain (missing parts from reference TRBV5-1 and TRBJ1-2): KAGVTQTPRYLIKTRGQQVTLSCSPISGHRSVSWYQQTPGQGLQFLFEYFSETQRNKGNFPGRFSGRQFSNSRSEMNVSTLELGDSALYLCASSLETVDGYTFGSGTRLTVV.

The chain combines TRBV3-1 (or the pseudogene TRBV3-2) with TRBJ2-3, with D maybe TRBD2 (6 bases). This CDR3 contains 14 residues. Germline CDR1 and CDR2: LGHDT and YNNKEL (reference sequence). Trimming cost V 6 bases and J 0 bases, with 10 bases left between them. CDR3 coding DNA: TGTGCCAGCAGGCCCCGGGGGAGCACAGATACGCAGTATTTT. It codes for CASRPRGSTDTQYF.